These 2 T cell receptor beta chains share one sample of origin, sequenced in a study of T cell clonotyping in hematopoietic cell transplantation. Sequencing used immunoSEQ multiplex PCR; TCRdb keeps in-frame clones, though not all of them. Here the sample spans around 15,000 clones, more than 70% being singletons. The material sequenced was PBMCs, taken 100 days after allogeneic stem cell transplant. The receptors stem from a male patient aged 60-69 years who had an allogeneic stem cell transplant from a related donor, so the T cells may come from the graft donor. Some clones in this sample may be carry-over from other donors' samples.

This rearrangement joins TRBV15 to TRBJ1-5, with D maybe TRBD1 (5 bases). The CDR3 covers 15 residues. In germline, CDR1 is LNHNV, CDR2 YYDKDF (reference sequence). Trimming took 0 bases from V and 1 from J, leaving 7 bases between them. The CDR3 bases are TGTGCCACCAGCAGAGAGTCAGGGAGCAATCAGCCCCAGCATTTT. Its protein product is CATSRESGSNQPQHF. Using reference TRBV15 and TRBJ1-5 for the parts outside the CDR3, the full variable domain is DAMVIQNPRYQVTQFGKPVTLSCSQTLNHNVMYWYQQKSSQAPKLLFHYYDKDFNNEADTPDNFQSRRPNTSFCFLDIRSPGLGDTAMYLCATSRESGSNQPQHFGDGTRLSIL.

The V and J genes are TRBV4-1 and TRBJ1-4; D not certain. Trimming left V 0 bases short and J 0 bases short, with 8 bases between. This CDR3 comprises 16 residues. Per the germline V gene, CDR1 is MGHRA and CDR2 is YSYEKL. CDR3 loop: CASSQDRGTTNEKLFF. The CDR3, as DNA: TGCGCCAGCAGCCAAGATCGAGGCACAACTAATGAAAAACTGTTTTTT.